This T cell receptor (beta chain) emerged from a study of identical twins. This clonotype was counted between two and nine times. The CDR3 runs to 15 residues. The V segment lost 5 bases and the J segment 1 base; nucleotides outside the gene matches: 8. Germline V gives CDR1 MNHEY, CDR2 SMNVEV (reference sequence). TCRdb passed the 5' RACE reads through MiXCR, listing each CDR3 protein once. Of around 480,000 distinct CDR3 sequences in the sample, 13% to 15% are singletons; the top ten hold roughly 0.5%. These data also formed part of another study, on yellow fever vaccine responses in identical twins.

The receptor was derived from a woman between 18 and 29 years old in good health. Sequencing was performed on CD4+ T cells sorted from blood. This chain joins TRBV27 and TRBJ2-7, with 7 bases fitting TRBD1. The CDR3 is CASSPDRVSSYEQYF. The CDR3 region has the DNA TGTGCCAGCAGTCCTGACAGGGTATCATCCTACGAGCAGTACTTC.